This TCR beta chain was captured in a study of T cell clones after liver transplantation (dated by TCRdb to between 2018 and 2021). Background on the whole study: Samples were obtained from ITN030ST, a randomized trial in which withdrawal of immunosuppression was attempted within 2 years of liver transplantation. Blood samples were collected pre-transplant, then pre-randomization ahead of withdrawal, and finally post-randomization once withdrawal had either been completed or failed. Tolerance was defined as complete immunosuppression withdrawal for at least one year with no rise in liver enzymes beyond twice the upper limit of normal. Third party-reactive TCRbeta sequences were also identified from pre-transplant MLRs to serve as an antigen-independent comparator for donor-reactive sequences. Of the eight recipients, a few were HCV-positive, while the remaining recipients had been transplanted for non-autoimmune, non-viral indications. Donor-reactive T cell clones were identified using TCRbeta sequencing after a pre-transplant mixed lymphocyte reaction and were then followed in post-transplant blood. The subjects received no induction therapy and were kept on standard immunosuppression until randomization at 12-24 months post-transplant. The studied cohort comprised 8 liver transplant recipients, 3 classified as tolerant and 5 as non-tolerant. What the work shows at the level of the full study, not this receptor alone: After accounting for repertoire turnover, donor-reactive detection was significantly reduced in 7 of 8 subjects for CD4 and 8 of 8 for CD8. Because allograft tissue specimens were not available, migration of donor-reactive T cells into the graft, rather than deletion, may have occurred. In a couple of subjects, low numbers of available donor cells limited the measurable donor-reactive repertoire. Donor-reactive sequences declined more than third party-reactive ones, suggesting partial antigen-specific deletion unrelated to withdrawal success. In 5 of 8 subjects, regardless of tolerance or HCV status, circulating donor-reactive CD4 TCRbeta sequences dropped significantly post-transplant. The conclusions were considered preliminary, being limited by small, heterogeneous patient numbers and non-standardized post-transplant time points.

The germline V gene supplies CDR1 SGHTA and CDR2 FQGNSA. Reading from cysteine to phenylalanine, the CDR3 counts 15 amino acids. Only CDR3 DNA is held: 45 bases, read in frame from base 1. From V the trimming removes 5 bases and from J it removes 6 bases, while the gene matches leave 8 bases of the junction unaccounted for. High-throughput TCRbeta CDR3 sequencing of frozen genomic DNA was performed by immunoSEQ, with PCR amplification, mapping, bias correction and internal controls included. The study's processing was this. Productive rearrangements were kept, and unique TCRbeta sequences were defined by CDR3 nucleotide sequence plus V and J gene. A sequence counted as donor-reactive only if the sequence showed at least 5-fold expansion in CFSE-low cells compared with unstimulated pre-transplant cells and had a frequency of at least 0.01%. Minimum frequency thresholds were set for each subject based on the unstimulated sample with the lowest template count, ensuring at least 90% detection power. Jensen-Shannon divergence between the top 1000 TCRbeta sequences after and before transplant was used to measure repertoire turnover. Changes in detection of donor-reactive sequences were tested with two-sided Fisher's exact tests. TCRdb holds this immuneACCESS table with in-frame rearrangements only. Some clones are missing; in checked studies, unresolved V genes explain under half, and the rest has no known cause. The DNA gave D and trimming, while V, J and clone size come from that table. The sample table lists approximately 71,000 clones, 92% of them with a count of one. The ten biggest clones cover roughly 0.9% of the sample.

Unstimulated PBMCs, after thawing, were stained for CD3, CD4 and CD8 and then FACS-sorted into CD3+CD4+ and CD3+CD8+ populations. All 8 studied subjects were randomized to withdrawal of immunosuppression. The Qiagen DNeasy Blood and Tissue Kit was used for isolation of genomic DNA. As regards this clone: Its binding antigen is unknown. The input lacks base qualities; no much larger clone sits a single base away.

This clonotype was obtained from a human patient who received a liver transplant. The graft donor may be the source of some T cells after a transplant. The V gene is TRBV7-2 and the J gene is TRBJ2-3, and 10 bases in between align with TRBD2. This specimen consisted of CD4+ T cells from blood, obtained less than 26 months after liver transplant. The DNA sequence is as follows: TGTGCCAGCAGCGCAGCGAGCGGGGGGGGCGATACGCAGTATTTT. This encodes CASSAASGGGDTQYF.